The 25 T cell receptor beta chains below all came from one sample that was sequenced in a study of T-cell reconstitution after alpha-beta-depleted transplantation in children. It was with unique molecular identifiers that the TCRbeta library was prepared. From the PCR reads, TCRdb called clonotypes with MiXCR, one entry per CDR3 protein. Among some 600,000 distinct CDR3 sequences listed, 10% to 15% were seen once. Sequenced here: PBMCs, mostly from graft donor cells, sampled 360 days after TCRalphabeta/CD19-depleted stem cell transplant. These receptors were collected from a male patient between 10 and 17 years old who had a stem cell transplant for acute myeloid leukemia, so the T cells may come from the graft donor.

The rearrangement uses TRBV29-1 and TRBJ1-1; 10 bases align to TRBD1. V lost 6 bases and J lost 3; bases outside the gene matches: 4. The CDR3 runs to 13 residues. Germline CDR1 SQVTM, CDR2 ANQGSEA. The CDR3 bases are TGCAGCGTCCAGGGACAGGGGTACACTGAAGCTTTCTTT. The encoded protein is CSVQGQGYTEAFF.

The chain couples TRBV7-9 to TRBJ2-2; D perhaps matches TRBD1 (6 bases). Germline CDR1 SEHNR, CDR2 FQNEAQ (reference sequence). Between the trimmed V and J ends, which lost 5 bases and 3 bases, there was a span of 13 bases. This CDR3 contains 15 residues. This chain's CDR3 is CASSTWTDHTGELFF. The CDR3 nucleotides read TGTGCCAGCAGCACCTGGACAGACCACACCGGGGAGCTGTTTTTT.

In this sample, this clonotype turned up many times. The V call is TRBV6-2 or TRBV6-3, the J call TRBJ2-1; 10 nucleotides align to TRBD2. Germline assignment: CDR1 MNHEY and CDR2 SVGEGT. V lost 6 bases to trimming and J lost 9 bases; unmatched junction nucleotides: 5. The CDR3 extends over 13 amino acids. In nucleotides, the CDR3 is TGTGCCAGCAGCCAAGCGGGAGGGGCTGAGCAGTTCTTC. It is translated as CASSQAGGAEQFF.

This clonotype has only a few counts. V gene TRBV28 combines with J gene TRBJ1-5; maybe TRBD1 (5 bases). In germline, CDR1 is MDHEN, CDR2 SYDVKM. This CDR3 spans 15 amino acids. V gave up 5 bases and J gave up 2 bases, with 13 bases separating them. The DNA for the CDR3 is TGTGCCAGCAGTGTGGGGGGGGTGGGCAATCAGCCCCAGCATTTT. Its translation is CASSVGGVGNQPQHF.

This clonotype was counted between two and nine times. The chain uses TRBV10-3 and TRBJ2-2; TRBD2 aligns across 7 bases. The J segment lost 1 base and the V segment lost 4 bases, leaving 6 bases of the junction unmatched. This CDR3 contains 16 residues. Per the germline V gene, CDR1 is ENHRY and CDR2 is SYGVKD. CDR3 DNA: TGTGCCATCAGTGGGCGCCCTAGCGGGAACACCGGGGAGCTGTTTTTT. As protein: CAISGRPSGNTGELFF.

In its sample, this clonotype was seen a few times. CDR3: CASSSFEAKNIQYF. The CDR3 DNA is TGTGCCAGCAGCTCCTTTGAGGCCAAAAACATTCAGTACTTC. The chain couples TRBV13 to TRBJ2-4; unclear D gene. Germline CDR1 PRHDT, CDR2 FYEKMQ (reference sequence). V lost 4 bases to trimming and J lost 1 base, with 8 bases between them. The CDR3 runs 14 residues.

The chain employs TRBV7-9 and TRBJ2-1; D might be TRBD1 or TRBD2, each matching 5 bases. Trimming removed 7 bases at V and 4 bases at J, with 23 bases between. From germline, CDR1 is SEHNR and CDR2 FQNEAQ (reference sequence). The CDR3 length is 17 residues. The CDR3 sequence is CASISFGGTTNYNEQFF. The CDR3 DNA sequence: TGTGCCAGCATTTCTTTCGGTGGGACCACCAATTACAATGAGCAGTTCTTC.

The sample holds a few counts of this clonotype. This chain connects TRBV4-3 to TRBJ2-7; D is unclear. Trimming shortened V by 3 bases and J by 7 bases, and 16 bases separated the two germline ends. The V gene's germline CDR1 is LGHNA and CDR2 YSLEER. The CDR3 runs to 14 residues. The CDR3: CASSHAPSLGEQYF. As DNA, the CDR3 is TGCGCCAGCAGCCACGCACCCAGCCTGGGGGAGCAGTACTTC.

This clonotype was detected a few times. The V call is TRBV29-1, the J call TRBJ2-1; tentatively, D is TRBD2 (6 bases). This CDR3 is built from 10 residues. Germline lookup yields CDR1 SQVTM and CDR2 ANQGSEA. V was cut by 7 bases and J by 7 bases, with 8 bases left in between. The CDR3 sequence is CSAGGNEQFF. For the CDR3, the DNA is TGCAGCGCTGGAGGGAATGAGCAGTTCTTC.

V is TRBV29-1 and J is TRBJ2-1; D remains ambiguous. V lost 0 bases to trimming and J lost 7 bases, with 13 bases between them. This CDR3 region has 14 residues. Germline V CDR1 and CDR2: SQVTM, ANQGSEA. The CDR3 region has the DNA TGCAGCGTTGAAGATCAACCGAATCGTAATGAGCAGTTCTTC. The encoded protein is CSVEDQPNRNEQFF.

V gene TRBV28 combines with J gene TRBJ1-4; 8 positions agree with TRBD1. This CDR3 spans 14 amino acids. Trimming took 8 bases from V and 6 from J; bases not matched to a gene: 8. Germline loops: CDR1 MDHEN, CDR2 SYDVKM. CDR3 coding DNA: TGTGCCAGCCACCTCCCGGGACAGGATGAAAAACTGTTTTTT. Protein product: CASHLPGQDEKLFF.

The CDR3 DNA is TGTGCCAGCAGCCCATACCTCGGGACTACTTTGGGCGGGGAGCTGTTTTTT. Translated, it gives CASSPYLGTTLGGELFF. The V and J genes are TRBV7-9 and TRBJ2-2; 7 nucleotides agree with TRBD2. Trimming took 5 bases from V and 7 from J; bases not matched to a gene: 16. Per germline, CDR1 SEHNR and CDR2 FQNEAQ (reference sequence). The CDR3 covers 17 residues.

The table lists this clonotype with many counts. V usage is TRBV29-1 and J usage is TRBJ2-7; 9 positions agree with TRBD1. V was clipped by 4 bases and J by 3 bases; unmatched bases: 7. There are 14 residues in the CDR3. The germline gives CDR1 SQVTM, CDR2 ANQGSEA. CDR3 DNA: TGCAGCGTTGCCCCCGGGACAGGGAGCTACGAGCAGTACTTC. This codes for CSVAPGTGSYEQYF.

In the case of this clonotype: Given a much more abundant clone one base away, this may be a read error. The genes are TRBV7-9 and TRBJ1-4; a possible D gene is TRBD1 (6 bases). Germline CDR1 is SEHNR and CDR2 is FQNEAQ (reference sequence). V shed 5 bases and J shed 2 bases, with 15 bases lying between them. The CDR3 covers 16 residues. The CDR3 loop is CASSEVMGATNEKLFF. For the CDR3, the DNA is TGTGCCAGCAGCGAGGTGATGGGGGCCACTAATGAAAAACTGTTTTTT.

The chain employs TRBV19 and TRBJ2-3; 11 nucleotides line up with TRBD1. CDR3 length equals 15 residues. J gave up 3 bases and V 7 bases, and 6 bases lay outside the gene matches. Germline CDR1 and CDR2: LNHDA and SQIVND (reference sequence). The CDR3 DNA sequence: TGTGCCAGTACAATGGACAGGGGGCGAACAGATACGCAGTATTTT. Amino acid sequence: CASTMDRGRTDTQYF.

This clonotype was seen at least ten times. The gene calls are TRBV18 and TRBJ1-1, with D possibly matching TRBD1 (6 bases). Trimming pared 3 bases from V and 2 bases from J, leaving 13 bases between. Germline V lookup: CDR1 KGHSH, CDR2 LQKENI. The CDR3 spans 15 residues. CDR3 in DNA: TGTGCCAGCTCACCCCAGGGGTTCTTCAACACTGAAGCTTTCTTT. Translating it yields CASSPQGFFNTEAFF.

This clonotype appeared many times. J is TRBJ2-7 and V is TRBV7-3, with D possibly TRBD2 on 5 matching bases. The CDR3 contains 13 residues. The V end lost 10 bases, the J end lost 5 bases, and 18 bases lay between the germline ends. From germline, CDR1 is SGHTA and CDR2 FQGTGA. CDR3 coding DNA: TGTGCCACTGGAACTAGGAGTATCGACGAGCAGTACTTC. This encodes CATGTRSIDEQYF.

This clonotype has a handful of counts. This chain uses TRBV10-3 with TRBJ2-5, with 7 bases lining up with TRBD2. CDR3 length: 16 residues. Germline CDR1 and CDR2: ENHRY and SYGVKD. The J segment lost 3 bases and the V segment lost 0 bases, leaving 7 bases of the junction unmatched. The CDR3 sequence is CAISESRSGGEETQYF. The DNA of the CDR3 is TGTGCCATCAGTGAGTCCAGATCGGGAGGTGAAGAGACCCAGTACTTC.

The rearrangement joins TRBV6-1 to TRBJ2-6; D remains ambiguous. V gave up 5 bases and J gave up 9 bases, with 2 bases separating them. This CDR3 is 10 amino acids long. The germline CDR1 and CDR2 sequences are MNHNS and SASEGT. The CDR3 sequence: CASSLNVLTF. The CDR3, as DNA: TGTGCCAGCAGTCTCAACGTCCTGACTTTC.

The chain combines TRBV18 with TRBJ2-1; 12 bases are a match to TRBD1. CDR3 size: 16 residues. CDR1 is KGHSH, CDR2 LQKENI, per germline. V was clipped by 2 bases and J by 9 bases; unmatched bases: 8. This CDR3 is CASSPEFRDRGREQFF. The DNA for the CDR3 is TGTGCCAGCTCACCAGAGTTCCGGGACAGGGGGCGTGAGCAGTTCTTC.

This clonotype was counted many times. The gene calls are TRBV28 and TRBJ1-5; D may be TRBD1 (5 bases). This CDR3 is 16 amino acids long. Germline lookup yields CDR1 MDHEN and CDR2 SYDVKM. V was pared by 5 bases and J by 0 bases, with 14 bases between. The CDR3 here is CASSTPGLDSNQPQHF. The CDR3 nucleotides read TGTGCCAGCAGTACCCCGGGACTCGATAGCAATCAGCCCCAGCATTTT.

At least ten counts were recorded for this clonotype. The rearrangement links TRBV28 to TRBJ2-2; TRBD1 matches at 10 bases. The CDR3 covers 17 residues. V dropped 5 bases and J dropped 6; count of bases not matched to a gene: 12. CDR1 and CDR2 from the germline V gene are MDHEN and SYDVKM. The CDR3 loop reads CASSVPSGTGASGELFF. The CDR3 coding sequence is TGTGCCAGCAGTGTACCGTCCGGGACAGGGGCCTCCGGGGAGCTGTTTTTT.

CDR3 amino acids: CASSSPLWGGRGDNEQFF. In nucleotides, the CDR3 is TGTGCCAGCAGCTCCCCACTCTGGGGAGGGCGGGGTGACAATGAGCAGTTCTTC. This rearrangement joins TRBV11-2 to TRBJ2-1; TRBD2 agrees at 7 bases. Germline CDR1 SGHAT, CDR2 FQNNGV. This CDR3 region has 18 residues. With V trimmed by 4 bases and J by 5 bases, 17 bases remained unmatched.

The chain uses TRBV5-1 and TRBJ2-1; the match to TRBD2 covers 10 bases. After removal of 0 bases from V and 7 bases from J, the junction contained 16 bases not matched to a gene. CDR3 length: 19 residues. CDR1 is SGHRS, CDR2 YFSETQ, per germline. CDR3 sequence reads: CASSLVASGRANLGNEQFF. The CDR3 DNA sequence: TGCGCCAGCAGCTTGGTGGCCAGCGGGAGGGCCAATCTTGGGAATGAGCAGTTCTTC.

This sequence joins TRBV20-1 and TRBJ2-3, with D possibly matching TRBD2 (5 bases). The CDR3 runs 13 residues. Trimming cost V 7 bases and J 0 bases, with 11 bases left between them. Germline V CDR1 and CDR2: DFQATT, SNEGSKA (reference sequence). The CDR3, as DNA: TGCAGTGTTCCCCCGGGGAGCACAGATACGCAGTATTTT. This sequence encodes CSVPPGSTDTQYF.